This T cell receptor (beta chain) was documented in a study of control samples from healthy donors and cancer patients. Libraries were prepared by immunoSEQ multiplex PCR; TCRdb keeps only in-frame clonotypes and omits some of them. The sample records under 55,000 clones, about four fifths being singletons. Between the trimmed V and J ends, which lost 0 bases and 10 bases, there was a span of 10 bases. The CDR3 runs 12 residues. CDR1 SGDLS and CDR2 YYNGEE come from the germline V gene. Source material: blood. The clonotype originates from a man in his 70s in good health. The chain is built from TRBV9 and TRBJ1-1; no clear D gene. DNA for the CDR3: TGTGCCAGCAGCGTAGTCCGGGCAGGAGCTTTCTTT. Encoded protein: CASSVVRAGAFF.